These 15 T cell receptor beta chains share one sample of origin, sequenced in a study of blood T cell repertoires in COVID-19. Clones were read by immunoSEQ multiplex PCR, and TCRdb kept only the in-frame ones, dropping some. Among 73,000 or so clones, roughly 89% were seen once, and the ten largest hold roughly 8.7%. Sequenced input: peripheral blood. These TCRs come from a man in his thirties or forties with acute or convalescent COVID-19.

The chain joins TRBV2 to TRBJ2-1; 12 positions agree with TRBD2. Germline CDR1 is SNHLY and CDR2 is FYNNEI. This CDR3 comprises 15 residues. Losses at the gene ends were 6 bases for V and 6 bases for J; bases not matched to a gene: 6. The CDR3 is CASSMTSGRGNEQFF. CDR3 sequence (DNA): TGTGCCAGCAGCATGACTAGCGGGAGAGGCAATGAGCAGTTCTTC.

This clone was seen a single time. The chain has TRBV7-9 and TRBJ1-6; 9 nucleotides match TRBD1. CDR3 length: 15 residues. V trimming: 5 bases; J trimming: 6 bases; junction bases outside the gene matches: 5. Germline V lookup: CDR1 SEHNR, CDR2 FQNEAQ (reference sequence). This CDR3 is CASSGRDRVNSPLHF. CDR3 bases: TGTGCCAGCAGCGGCCGGGACAGGGTTAATTCACCCCTCCACTTT.

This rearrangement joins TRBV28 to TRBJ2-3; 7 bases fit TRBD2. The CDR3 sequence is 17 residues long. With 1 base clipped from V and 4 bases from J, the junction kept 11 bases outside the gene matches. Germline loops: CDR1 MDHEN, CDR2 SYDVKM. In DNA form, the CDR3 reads TGTGCCAGCAGTTTATTGGGTTGGCAGGGAGGGTCAGATACGCAGTATTTT. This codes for CASSLLGWQGGSDTQYF.

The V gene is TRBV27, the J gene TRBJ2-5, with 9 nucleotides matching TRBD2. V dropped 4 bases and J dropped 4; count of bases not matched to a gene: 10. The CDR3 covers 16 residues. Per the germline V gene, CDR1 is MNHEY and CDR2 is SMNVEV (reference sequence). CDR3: CASSSLAGVSGETQYF. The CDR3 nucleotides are TGTGCCAGCAGTTCATTAGCGGGGGTCTCGGGAGAGACCCAGTACTTC.

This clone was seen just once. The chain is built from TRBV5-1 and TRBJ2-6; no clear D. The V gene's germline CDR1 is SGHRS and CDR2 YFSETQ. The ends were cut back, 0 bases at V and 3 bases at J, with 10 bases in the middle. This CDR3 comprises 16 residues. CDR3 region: CASSLGGSSGANVLTF. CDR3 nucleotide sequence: TGCGCCAGCAGCTTGGGCGGAAGTAGTGGGGCCAACGTCCTGACTTTC.

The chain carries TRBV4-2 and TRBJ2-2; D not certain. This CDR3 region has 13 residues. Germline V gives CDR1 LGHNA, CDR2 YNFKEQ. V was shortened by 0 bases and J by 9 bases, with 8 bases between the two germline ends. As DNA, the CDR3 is TGTGCCAGCAGCCAAGATCTCGAGCGGGAGCTGTTTTTT. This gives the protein CASSQDLERELFF.

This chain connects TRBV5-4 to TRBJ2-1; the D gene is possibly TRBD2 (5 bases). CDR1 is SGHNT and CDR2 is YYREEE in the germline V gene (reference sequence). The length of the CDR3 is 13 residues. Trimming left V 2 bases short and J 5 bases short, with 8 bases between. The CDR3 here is CASSFTSHNEQFF. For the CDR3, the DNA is TGTGCCAGCAGCTTCACTAGTCACAATGAGCAGTTCTTC.

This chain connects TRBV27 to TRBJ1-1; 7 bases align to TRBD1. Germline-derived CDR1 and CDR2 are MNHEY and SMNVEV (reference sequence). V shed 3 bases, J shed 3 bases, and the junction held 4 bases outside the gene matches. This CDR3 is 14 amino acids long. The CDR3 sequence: CASSFPGGYTEAFF. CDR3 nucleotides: TGTGCCAGCAGTTTCCCAGGGGGTTACACTGAAGCTTTCTTT.

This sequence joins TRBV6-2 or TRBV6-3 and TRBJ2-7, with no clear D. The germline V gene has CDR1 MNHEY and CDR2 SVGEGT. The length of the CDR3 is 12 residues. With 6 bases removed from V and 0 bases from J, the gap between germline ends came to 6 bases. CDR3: CASSISSYEQYF. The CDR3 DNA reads TGTGCCAGCAGCATCAGCTCCTACGAGCAGTACTTC.

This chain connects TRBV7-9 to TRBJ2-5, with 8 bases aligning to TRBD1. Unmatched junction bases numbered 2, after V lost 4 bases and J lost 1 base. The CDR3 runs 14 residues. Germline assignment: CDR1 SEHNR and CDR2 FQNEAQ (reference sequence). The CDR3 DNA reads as TGTGCCAGCAGCTCGGGACAGGCCCAAGAGACCCAGTACTTC. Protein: CASSSGQAQETQYF.

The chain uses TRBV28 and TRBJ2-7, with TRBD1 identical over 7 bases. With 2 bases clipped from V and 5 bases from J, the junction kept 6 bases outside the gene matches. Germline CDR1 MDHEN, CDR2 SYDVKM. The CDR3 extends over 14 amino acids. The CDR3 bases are TGTGCCAGCAGTTTACTCACAGGGGTCCACGAGCAGTACTTC. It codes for CASSLLTGVHEQYF.

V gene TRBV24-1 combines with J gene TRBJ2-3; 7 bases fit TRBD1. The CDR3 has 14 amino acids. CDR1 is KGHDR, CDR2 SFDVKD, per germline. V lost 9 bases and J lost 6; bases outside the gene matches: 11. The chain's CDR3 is CATPGQPTGDTQYF. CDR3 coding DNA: TGTGCCACCCCGGGACAGCCTACCGGCGATACGCAGTATTTT.

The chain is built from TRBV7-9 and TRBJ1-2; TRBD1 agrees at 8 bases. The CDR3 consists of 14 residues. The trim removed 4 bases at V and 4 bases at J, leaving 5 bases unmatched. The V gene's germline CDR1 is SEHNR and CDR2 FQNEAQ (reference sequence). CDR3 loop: CASSSWDRSYGYTF. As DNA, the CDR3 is TGTGCCAGCAGCTCCTGGGACAGGTCCTATGGCTACACCTTC.

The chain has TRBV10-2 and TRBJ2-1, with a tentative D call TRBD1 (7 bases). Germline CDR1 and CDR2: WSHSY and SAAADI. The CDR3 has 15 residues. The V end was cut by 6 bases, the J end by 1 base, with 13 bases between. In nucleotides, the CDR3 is TGCGCCAGCAGGAAACCAGGGGGGTCCTACAATGAGCAGTTCTTC. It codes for CASRKPGGSYNEQFF.

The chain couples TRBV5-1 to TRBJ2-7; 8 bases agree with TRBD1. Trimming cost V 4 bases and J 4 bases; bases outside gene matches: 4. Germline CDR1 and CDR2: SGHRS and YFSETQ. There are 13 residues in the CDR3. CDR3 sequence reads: CASSHDRGYEQYF. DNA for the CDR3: TGCGCCAGCAGCCATGACAGGGGATACGAGCAGTACTTC. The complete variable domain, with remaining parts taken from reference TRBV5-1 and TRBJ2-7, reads KAGVTQTPRYLIKTRGQQVTLSCSPISGHRSVSWYQQTPGQGLQFLFEYFSETQRNKGNFPGRFSGRQFSNSRSEMNVSTLELGDSALYLCASSHDRGYEQYFGPGTRLTVT.